This T cell receptor beta chain is drawn from a study of blood T cell repertoires in COVID-19. As for the study in general: The United States, Italy and Spain supplied acute and convalescent COVID-19 samples. Nucleic acid was either cDNA or gDNA, and it came from T cells, B-cell-depleted T cells, or PBMCs.

The V gene's germline CDR1 is SGHDN and CDR2 FVKESK. CDR3 length: 12 residues. The ends were cut back, 4 bases at V and 1 base at J, with 4 bases in the middle. Original methodology: It was from reference gene primer amplification that nucleated cell counts were estimated. Clones were sequenced by immunoSEQ multiplex PCR, and TCRdb holds only the in-frame ones, with some missing. From that table come the V and J calls and clone size; the DNA was used to work out D and trimming. Of over 150,000 clones listed, around 80% were seen once; the top ten hold 8% to 9.5%. This chain joins TRBV14 and TRBJ1-1, with D unresolved. Sequencing input: peripheral blood. This TCR was sampled from a woman of 80 years or more with active or convalescent COVID-19. The CDR3 here is CASSPWNTEAFF. DNA of the CDR3: TGTGCCAGCAGCCCTTGGAACACTGAAGCTTTCTTT.